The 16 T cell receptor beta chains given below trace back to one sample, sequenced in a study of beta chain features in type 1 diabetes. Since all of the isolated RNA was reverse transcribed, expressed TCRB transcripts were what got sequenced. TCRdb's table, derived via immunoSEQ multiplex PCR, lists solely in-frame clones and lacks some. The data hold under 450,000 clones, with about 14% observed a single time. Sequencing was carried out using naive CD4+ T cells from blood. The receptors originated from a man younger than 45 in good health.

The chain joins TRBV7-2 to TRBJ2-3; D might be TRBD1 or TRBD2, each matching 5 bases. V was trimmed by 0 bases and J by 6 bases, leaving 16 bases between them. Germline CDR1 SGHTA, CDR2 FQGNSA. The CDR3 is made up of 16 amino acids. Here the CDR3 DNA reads TGTGCCAGCAGCTTAGCCGGGACCTACCCGGCCGATACGCAGTATTTT. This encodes CASSLAGTYPADTQYF.

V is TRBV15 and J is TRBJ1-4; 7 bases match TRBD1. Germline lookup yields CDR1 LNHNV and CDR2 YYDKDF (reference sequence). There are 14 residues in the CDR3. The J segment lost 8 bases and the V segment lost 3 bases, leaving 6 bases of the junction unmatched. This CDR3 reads CATSSKGQWEKLFF. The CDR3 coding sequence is TGTGCCACCAGCAGTAAGGGACAGTGGGAAAAACTGTTTTTT.

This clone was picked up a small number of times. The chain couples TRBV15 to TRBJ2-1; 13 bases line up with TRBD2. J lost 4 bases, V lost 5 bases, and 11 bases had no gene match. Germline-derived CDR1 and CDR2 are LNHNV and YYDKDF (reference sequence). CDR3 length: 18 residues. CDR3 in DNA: TGTGCCACCAGCCGCCCCGGGACTAGCGGGATGTTATACAATGAGCAGTTCTTC. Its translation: CATSRPGTSGMLYNEQFF.

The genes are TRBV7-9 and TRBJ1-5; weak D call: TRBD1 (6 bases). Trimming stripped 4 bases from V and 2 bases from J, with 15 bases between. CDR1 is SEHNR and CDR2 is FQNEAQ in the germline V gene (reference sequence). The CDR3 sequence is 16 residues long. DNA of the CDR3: TGTGCCAGCAGCTCATGGCAGGGGAGAGGCAATCAGCCCCAGCATTTT. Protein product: CASSSWQGRGNQPQHF.

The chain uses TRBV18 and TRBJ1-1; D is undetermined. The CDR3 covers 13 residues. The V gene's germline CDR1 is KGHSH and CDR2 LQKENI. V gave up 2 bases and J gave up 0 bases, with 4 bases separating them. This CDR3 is CASSPNLNTEAFF. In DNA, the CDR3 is TGTGCCAGCTCACCAAATCTGAACACTGAAGCTTTCTTT.

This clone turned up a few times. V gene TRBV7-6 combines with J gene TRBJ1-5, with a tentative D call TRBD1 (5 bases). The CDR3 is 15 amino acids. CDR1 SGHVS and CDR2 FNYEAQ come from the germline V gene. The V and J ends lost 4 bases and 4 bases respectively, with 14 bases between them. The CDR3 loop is CASSSSAGHNQPQHF. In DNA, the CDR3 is TGTGCCAGCAGCTCAAGCGCAGGGCATAATCAGCCCCAGCATTTT.

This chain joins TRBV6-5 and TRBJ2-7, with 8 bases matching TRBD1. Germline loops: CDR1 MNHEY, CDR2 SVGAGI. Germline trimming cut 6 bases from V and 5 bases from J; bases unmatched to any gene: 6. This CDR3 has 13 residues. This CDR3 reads CASSRTGSHEQYF. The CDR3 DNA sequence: TGTGCCAGCAGCCGGACAGGGTCCCACGAGCAGTACTTC.

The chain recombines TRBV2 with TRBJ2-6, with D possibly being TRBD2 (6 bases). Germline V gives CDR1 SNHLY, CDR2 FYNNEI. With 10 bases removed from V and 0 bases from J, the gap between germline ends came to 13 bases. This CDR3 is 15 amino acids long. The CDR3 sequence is CATRDSDSGANVLTF. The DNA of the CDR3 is TGTGCCACACGGGACTCTGACTCTGGGGCCAACGTCCTGACTTTC.

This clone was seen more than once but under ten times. DNA for the CDR3: TGTGCCAGCAGTGAAGGGGTGTATAGCAATCAGCCCCAGCATTTT. This codes for CASSEGVYSNQPQHF. The V and J genes are TRBV2 and TRBJ1-5, with D hard to call. V lost 1 base to trimming and J lost 0 bases, with 7 bases between them. The length of the CDR3 is 15 residues. From germline, CDR1 is SNHLY and CDR2 FYNNEI.

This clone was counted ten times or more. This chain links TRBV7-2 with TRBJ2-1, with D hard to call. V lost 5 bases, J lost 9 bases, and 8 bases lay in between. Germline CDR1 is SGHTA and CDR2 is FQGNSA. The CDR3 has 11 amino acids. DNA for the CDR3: TGTGCCAGCAGCCACAATGCTGAGCAGTTCTTC. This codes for CASSHNAEQFF.

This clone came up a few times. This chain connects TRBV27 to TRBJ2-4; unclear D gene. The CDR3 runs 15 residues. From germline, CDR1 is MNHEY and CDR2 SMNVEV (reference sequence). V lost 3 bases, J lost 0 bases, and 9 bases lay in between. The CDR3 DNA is TGTGCCAGCAGTTTCTCACTCTTAGCCAAAAACATTCAGTACTTC. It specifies CASSFSLLAKNIQYF.

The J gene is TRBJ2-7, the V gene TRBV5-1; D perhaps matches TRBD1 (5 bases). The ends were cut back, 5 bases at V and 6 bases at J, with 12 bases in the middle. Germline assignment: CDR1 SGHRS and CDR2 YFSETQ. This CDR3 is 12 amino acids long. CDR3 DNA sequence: TGCGCCAGCAGTCCCAGGGTAGGCGAGCAGTACTTC. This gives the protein CASSPRVGEQYF.

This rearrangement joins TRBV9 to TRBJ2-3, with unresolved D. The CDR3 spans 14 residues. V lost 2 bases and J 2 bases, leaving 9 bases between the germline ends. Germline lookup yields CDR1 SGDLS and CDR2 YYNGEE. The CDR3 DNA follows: TGTGCCAGCAGCGTGCAGGATCTCACAGATACGCAGTATTTT. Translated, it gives CASSVQDLTDTQYF.

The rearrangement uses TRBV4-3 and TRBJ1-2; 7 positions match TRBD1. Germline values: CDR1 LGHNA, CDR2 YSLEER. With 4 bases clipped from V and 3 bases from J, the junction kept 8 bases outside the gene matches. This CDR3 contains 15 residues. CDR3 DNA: TGCGCCAGCAGCCCAGATGACAGGGCTGACTATGGCTACACCTTC. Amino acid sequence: CASSPDDRADYGYTF.

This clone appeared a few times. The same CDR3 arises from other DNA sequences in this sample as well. The DNA for the CDR3 is TGCAGCGTCGACTCCGGGGAGACCCAGTACTTC. Encoded protein: CSVDSGETQYF. The chain is built from TRBV29-1 and TRBJ2-5, with D unclear. This CDR3 region has 11 residues. Germline lookup yields CDR1 SQVTM and CDR2 ANQGSEA. Trimming removed 6 bases at V and 5 bases at J, with 10 bases between.

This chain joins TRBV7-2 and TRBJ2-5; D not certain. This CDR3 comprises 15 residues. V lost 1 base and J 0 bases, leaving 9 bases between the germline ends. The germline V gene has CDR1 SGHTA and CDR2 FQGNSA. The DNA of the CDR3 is TGTGCCAGCAGCTTAGGACTGATGTACCAAGAGACCCAGTACTTC. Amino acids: CASSLGLMYQETQYF.